This TCR beta chain emerged from a study of blood T cells in healthy people across ages. Points from the study as a whole: The long-lived group displayed more naive CD4+ cells, plus higher diversity, than the aged donors did.

As to this clonotype: Its antigen is still unknown.

Every donor gave 8 to 10 milliliters of peripheral blood. Combining a sample-barcoded 5' primer with a J-beta primer mix, a second PCR ran for about 7 to 11 cycles. TCRdb analysed the 5' RACE reads with MiXCR anew, one entry per CDR3 protein. The sample includes 630,000 or so distinct CDR3 sequences, approximately 29% seen only once; the top ten take approximately 15%. Trimming took 4 bases from V and 2 from J; bases not matched to a gene: 5. The CDR3 is made up of 15 amino acids. Germline V gives CDR1 SGDLS, CDR2 YYNGEE. The V and J genes are TRBV9 and TRBJ1-4, with 7 bases that match TRBD1. The sequence derives from a woman aged 80 or over in good health. The source material was blood. The CDR3 loop reads CASSPDRVTNEKLFF. CDR3 bases: TGTGCCAGCAGCCCCGACAGGGTTACTAATGAAAAACTGTTTTTT.